The source of this T cell receptor (beta chain) is a study of blood T cell repertoires in COVID-19. Study-wide background: From T cells, B-cell-depleted T cells, or PBMCs came the material, which was cDNA or gDNA.

The V gene's germline CDR1 is LNHDA and CDR2 SQIVND (reference sequence). CDR3 length equals 16 residues. V was pared by 1 base and J by 4 bases, with 7 bases of the junction left unmatched. Clones were read by immunoSEQ multiplex PCR, and TCRdb kept only the in-frame ones, dropping some. The table shows fewer than 350,000 clones, with about 90% occurring only once. Sequences were obtained from peripheral blood. This receptor was identified in a woman aged 30 to 39 who had recovered from COVID-19. The chain links TRBV19 to TRBJ2-7; 10 bases are shared with TRBD1. CDR3 loop: CASSIVEGTGDYEQYF. DNA of the CDR3: TGTGCCAGTAGTATAGTAGAAGGGACAGGGGATTACGAGCAGTACTTC.